This T cell receptor (beta chain) derives from a study of T and B cells in COVID-19 patients. TRB was amplified from about 260-540 ng of blood genomic DNA. BIOMED2 TRB-A/B primer pools were used in multiplex TRB PCR. TCRdb re-called the multiplex PCR reads through MiXCR, storing one row per CDR3 protein. The sample has approximately 5,800 distinct CDR3 sequences; around 26% are singletons. Judged by abundance, this clonotype is medium-sized (0.01 to 0.1%). Material for sequencing was blood. The source of this sequence is a human donor with active COVID-19.

CDR3 DNA sequence: TGTGCCAGTAGTATCGCGTTCTTGGGTAACACTGAAGCTTTCTTT. Translated, it gives CASSIAFLGNTEAFF. The chain joins TRBV19 to TRBJ1-1; D not resolved. The V end lost 3 bases, the J end lost 2 bases, and 13 bases lay between the germline ends. The CDR3 length is 15 residues. In germline, CDR1 is LNHDA, CDR2 SQIVND (reference sequence).